The 20 T cell receptor beta chains given below trace back to one sample, sequenced in a study of cytomegalovirus exposure and HLA in healthy donors (dated by TCRdb to 2016 to 2017). Library preparation was by the immunoSEQ multiplex PCR assay. A mixture of 60 forward primers for TCR Vbeta segments and 13 reverse primers for TCR Jbeta segments was used in the multiplex PCR. TCRdb took this table from immuneACCESS and kept in-frame rearrangements with V and J called. Such tables lack part of the clones; where checked against another copy, unresolved V genes explain under half of the gap, and the rest is unexplained. The sample table holds some 270,000 clones, of which 75% to 90% were seen once. Roughly 0.31% of the sample is in the top ten clones. The specimen sequenced was PBMCs. The receptors originated from a girl aged 2 to 10 in good health and CMV-seronegative.

This clone came up once. The rearrangement links TRBV9 to TRBJ2-3, with D possibly TRBD2 on 6 matching bases. The germline CDR1 and CDR2 sequences are SGDLS and YYNGEE. The CDR3 is 16 residues long. Trimming stripped 0 bases from V and 4 bases from J, with 15 bases between. CDR3 DNA sequence: TGTGCCAGCAGCGTAGTTGGCGGGGTTGTCTCAGATACGCAGTATTTT. This codes for CASSVVGGVVSDTQYF. The full variable domain, with the rest looked up from reference TRBV9 and TRBJ2-3, is DSGVTQTPKHLITATGQRVTLRCSPRSGDLSVYWYQQSLDQGLQFLIQYYNGEERAKGNILERFSAQQFPDLHSELNLSSLELGDSALYFCASSVVGGVVSDTQYFGPGTRLTVL.

The chain carries TRBV28 and TRBJ2-7; 8 nucleotides match TRBD2. The CDR3 extends over 16 amino acids. V lost 4 bases and J lost 0; bases outside the gene matches: 8. Germline V CDR1 and CDR2: MDHEN, SYDVKM. CDR3 loop: CASSSPASGSSYEQYF. The CDR3 DNA sequence: TGTGCCAGCAGTTCCCCTGCCAGCGGGAGCTCCTACGAGCAGTACTTC.

The chain has TRBV27 and TRBJ2-1; 7 nucleotides line up with TRBD2. The J segment lost 13 bases and the V segment lost 2 bases, leaving 5 bases of the junction unmatched. Per germline, CDR1 MNHEY and CDR2 SMNVEV (reference sequence). The CDR3 loop spans 12 amino acids. In nucleotides, the CDR3 is TGTGCCAGCAGTTTAGGGGGGGGGTTCCAGTTCTTC. Translation gives CASSLGGGFQFF.

This clone came up a few times. The rearrangement links TRBV27 to TRBJ1-2; possible D gene TRBD1, 5 bases. This CDR3 region has 18 residues. V was trimmed by 5 bases and J by 1 base, leaving 23 bases between them. Germline V CDR1 and CDR2: MNHEY, SMNVEV (reference sequence). CDR3: CASSPALGALGLNYGYTF. The CDR3 DNA reads as TGTGCCAGCAGTCCTGCCCTAGGAGCGCTGGGACTTAACTATGGCTACACCTTC.

This clone was counted once. This chain connects TRBV9 to TRBJ1-2; 8 nucleotides align to TRBD1. CDR1 is SGDLS, CDR2 YYNGEE, per germline. This CDR3 has 17 residues. With 4 bases clipped from V and 6 bases from J, the junction kept 17 bases outside the gene matches. The CDR3 region is CASSKEAGDRGSDGYTF. The CDR3 DNA reads TGTGCCAGCAGCAAAGAGGCGGGAGACAGGGGAAGTGATGGCTACACCTTC.

The chain uses TRBV4-1 and TRBJ2-1, with 11 bases identical to TRBD1. Germline CDR1 is MGHRA and CDR2 is YSYEKL. The ends lost 3 bases at V and 7 bases at J; junction bases unmatched: 5. This CDR3 is 15 amino acids long. CDR3 sequence: CASSHRTGGRNEQFF. CDR3 coding DNA: TGCGCCAGCAGCCACAGGACAGGGGGCCGTAATGAGCAGTTCTTC.

J is TRBJ2-6 and V is TRBV5-5; no definite D call. The ends were cut back, 0 bases at V and 2 bases at J, with 6 bases in the middle. Germline V gene lookup returns CDR1 SGHKS and CDR2 YYEKEE (reference sequence). This CDR3 has 15 amino acids. This CDR3 reads CASSLVQTGANVLTF. CDR3 sequence (DNA): TGTGCCAGCAGCTTGGTTCAGACTGGGGCCAACGTCCTGACTTTC.

Only one count was recorded for this clone. The chain has TRBV5-1 and TRBJ1-2; D unclear. The V end was cut by 0 bases, the J end by 5 bases, with 11 bases between. The CDR3 contains 14 residues. In germline, CDR1 is SGHRS, CDR2 YFSETQ. In DNA, the CDR3 is TGCGCCAGCAGCTTGGACGGAGGACCGTATGGCTACACCTTC. Amino acid sequence: CASSLDGGPYGYTF.

This sequence joins TRBV9 and TRBJ1-1; no definite D call. V was cut by 3 bases and J by 1 base, with 13 bases left in between. Germline V gene data show CDR1 as SGDLS and CDR2 as YYNGEE. The CDR3 has 15 amino acids. The CDR3 DNA sequence: TGTGCCAGCAGCGCCTTCGAGGGCGGGAACACTGAAGCTTTCTTT. Amino acids: CASSAFEGGNTEAFF.

This chain uses TRBV7-9 with TRBJ2-3, with 9 bases identical to TRBD2. Germline CDR1 and CDR2: SEHNR and FQNEAQ (reference sequence). J was trimmed by 4 bases and V by 5 bases; bases with no gene match: 7. This CDR3 is built from 15 residues. CDR3 sequence reads: CASSLIAGGPDTQYF. DNA for the CDR3: TGTGCCAGCAGCCTCATCGCGGGGGGGCCAGATACGCAGTATTTT.

DNA of the CDR3: TGTGCCATCCGAGCGACAGGGACCGATCAGCCCCAGCATTTT. As protein: CAIRATGTDQPQHF. The chain couples TRBV10-3 to TRBJ1-5, with TRBD1 identical over 7 bases. V gave up 8 bases and J gave up 5 bases; unmatched junction bases: 9. This CDR3 has 14 residues. CDR1 is ENHRY and CDR2 is SYGVKD in the germline V gene.

The CDR3 coding sequence is TGTGCCAGTAGTAGTAGACAGGACGCGCAGCCCCAGCATTTT. Encoded protein: CASSSRQDAQPQHF. J is TRBJ1-5 and V is TRBV19, with D possibly being TRBD1 (6 bases). V gave up 4 bases and J gave up 7 bases, with 14 bases separating them. CDR1 is LNHDA, CDR2 SQIVND, per germline (reference sequence). The CDR3 sequence is 14 residues long.

The CDR3 reads CASSPRRSFAAGVTYEQYF. CDR3 DNA sequence: TGTGCCAGCAGCCCGAGAAGAAGTTTCGCGGCGGGAGTAACCTACGAGCAGTACTTC. The V call is TRBV7-8, the J call TRBJ2-7; 7 bases align to TRBD2. Germline lookup yields CDR1 SGHVS and CDR2 FQNEAQ. V dropped 5 bases and J dropped 2; count of bases not matched to a gene: 21. This CDR3 comprises 19 residues.

The rearrangement uses TRBV7-7 and TRBJ2-7; D is perhaps TRBD1 (6 bases). This CDR3 region has 13 residues. V lost 2 bases to trimming and J lost 5 bases, with 10 bases between them. Germline V lookup: CDR1 SSHAT, CDR2 FNYEAQ (reference sequence). The CDR3 spells CASSLYRDHEQYF. CDR3 bases: TGTGCCAGCAGCTTATACAGGGATCACGAGCAGTACTTC. Filled out from reference TRBV7-7 and TRBJ2-7, the complete variable domain reads GAGVSQSPRYKVTKRGQDVTLRCDPISSHATLYWYQQALGQGPEFLTYFNYEAQPDKSGLPSDRFSAERPEGSISTLTIQRTEQRDSAMYRCASSLYRDHEQYFGPGTRLTVT.

The rearrangement joins TRBV7-3 to TRBJ2-3, with D possibly matching TRBD1 (5 bases). Germline loops: CDR1 SGHTA, CDR2 FQGTGA. There are 13 residues in the CDR3. V gave up 5 bases and J gave up 3 bases, with 9 bases separating them. The CDR3 nucleotides read TGTGCCAGCAGCCCAAAGGGGACAGATACGCAGTATTTT. It specifies CASSPKGTDTQYF.

In its sample, this clone was seen a few times. The genes are TRBV10-3 and TRBJ2-5; D is undetermined. The assigned J gene may be wrong: the sequence end matches TRBJ2-7 better. The germline V gene encodes CDR1 ENHRY and CDR2 SYGVKD. The CDR3 loop spans 14 amino acids. The CDR3 bases are TGTGCCATCAAAAACACAACCTTAAACTACGAGCAGTACTTC. Protein sequence: CAIKNTTLNYEQYF.

The CDR3 reads CASSYTGGSGELFF. CDR3 bases: TGTGCCAGCAGTTATACTGGGGGCAGCGGGGAGCTGTTTTTT. This sequence joins TRBV6-5 and TRBJ2-2, with D perhaps matching TRBD1 (6 bases). Trimming took 3 bases from V and 7 from J, leaving 12 bases between them. The CDR3 consists of 14 residues. Germline V lookup: CDR1 MNHEY, CDR2 SVGAGI.

The CDR3, as DNA: TGTGCCAGCAGTCGACAGGGGGCCTCTGGAAACACCATATATTTT. This codes for CASSRQGASGNTIYF. V gene TRBV6-5 combines with J gene TRBJ1-3, with 10 positions matching TRBD1. V gave up 5 bases and J gave up 0 bases; unmatched junction bases: 1. Germline V CDR1 and CDR2: MNHEY, SVGAGI. This CDR3 spans 15 amino acids.

The CDR3 sequence: CAWISSYNEQFF. The CDR3 DNA reads as TGTGCCTGGATCAGCTCCTACAATGAGCAGTTCTTC. The rearrangement uses TRBV30 and TRBJ2-1; unclear D gene. The CDR3 sequence is 12 residues long. V gave up 4 bases and J gave up 0 bases, with 4 bases separating them. The germline V gene encodes CDR1 GTSNPN and CDR2 SVGIG (reference sequence).

The chain recombines TRBV28 with TRBJ2-1, with TRBD1 matching 7 bases. CDR3 length: 16 residues. Losses at the gene ends were 3 bases for V and 5 bases for J; bases not matched to a gene: 10. Germline CDR1 and CDR2: MDHEN and SYDVKM. The CDR3 spells CASSFNDRALNNEQFF. CDR3 nucleotides: TGTGCCAGCAGTTTTAACGACAGGGCCCTAAACAATGAGCAGTTCTTC.